This T cell receptor beta chain was retrieved from a study of cytotoxic CD8 clonotypes in ibrutinib-treated CLL. The study's findings and limits: In comparison with age-matched healthy donors, baseline clonality was higher and tracked circulating CD8+ T-cell counts. Samples were collected at differing times from sustained-remission and progressing patients.

CDR3 length: 13 amino acids. Trimming removed 5 bases at V and 5 bases at J, with 10 bases between. Germline-derived CDR1 and CDR2 are SGHTA and FQGTGA. This clone showed up just once. Its specificity is unknown. Repertoires were generated with immunoSEQ multiplex PCR, while TCRdb's copy carries only in-frame clones and drops some. The repertoire holds about 45,000 clones, with just over 65% as singletons. The receptor comes from a human donor with chronic lymphocytic leukemia. The chain uses TRBV7-3 and TRBJ2-1; D ambiguous. This specimen consisted of PBMCs, obtained after 24 months of ibrutinib treatment. The CDR3 nucleotides read TGTGCCAGCAGCCCCCCGAACCACAATGAGCAGTTCTTC. Protein: CASSPPNHNEQFF.